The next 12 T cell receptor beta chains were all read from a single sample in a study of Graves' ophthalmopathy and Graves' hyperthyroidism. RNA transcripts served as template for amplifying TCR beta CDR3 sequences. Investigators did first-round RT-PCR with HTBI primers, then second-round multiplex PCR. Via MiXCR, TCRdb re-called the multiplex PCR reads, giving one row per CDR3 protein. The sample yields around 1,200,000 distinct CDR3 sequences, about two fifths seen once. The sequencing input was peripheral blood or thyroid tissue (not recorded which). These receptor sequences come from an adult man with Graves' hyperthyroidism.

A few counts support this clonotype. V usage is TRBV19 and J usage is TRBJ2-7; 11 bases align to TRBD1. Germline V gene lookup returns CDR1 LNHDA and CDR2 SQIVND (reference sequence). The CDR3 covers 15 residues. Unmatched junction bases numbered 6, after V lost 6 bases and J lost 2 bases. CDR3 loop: CASRTGQGGAYEQYF. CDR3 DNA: TGTGCCAGTAGAACGGGACAGGGGGGCGCCTACGAGCAGTACTTC.

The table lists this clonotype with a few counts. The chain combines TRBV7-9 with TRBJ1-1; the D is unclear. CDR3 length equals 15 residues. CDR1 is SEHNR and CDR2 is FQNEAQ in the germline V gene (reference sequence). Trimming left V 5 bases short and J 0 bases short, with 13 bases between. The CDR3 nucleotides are TGTGCCAGCAGCCAGCGCCCTAACATGAACACTGAAGCTTTCTTT. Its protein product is CASSQRPNMNTEAFF.

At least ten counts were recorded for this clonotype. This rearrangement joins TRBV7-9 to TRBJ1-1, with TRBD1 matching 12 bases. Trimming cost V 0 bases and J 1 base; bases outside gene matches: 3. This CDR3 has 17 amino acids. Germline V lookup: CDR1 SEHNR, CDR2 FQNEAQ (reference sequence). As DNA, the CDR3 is TGTGCCAGCAGCTTAGCGGGACAGGGGGCGAGGAACACTGAAGCTTTCTTT. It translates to CASSLAGQGARNTEAFF.

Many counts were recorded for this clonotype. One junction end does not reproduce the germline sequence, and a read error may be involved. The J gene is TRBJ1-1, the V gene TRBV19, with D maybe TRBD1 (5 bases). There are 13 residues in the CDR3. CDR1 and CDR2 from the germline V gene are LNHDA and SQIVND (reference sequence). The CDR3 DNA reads TGTGCCAGTAGGCCGGGACTGAAGACTGAAGCTTTCTTT. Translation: CASRPGLKTEAFF.

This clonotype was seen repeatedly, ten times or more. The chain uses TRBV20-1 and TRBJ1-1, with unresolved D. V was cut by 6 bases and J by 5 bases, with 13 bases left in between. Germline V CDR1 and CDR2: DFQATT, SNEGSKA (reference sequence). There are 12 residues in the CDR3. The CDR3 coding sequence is TGCAGTGCGAGGGTATATGAGACTGAAGCTTTCTTT. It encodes CSARVYETEAFF.

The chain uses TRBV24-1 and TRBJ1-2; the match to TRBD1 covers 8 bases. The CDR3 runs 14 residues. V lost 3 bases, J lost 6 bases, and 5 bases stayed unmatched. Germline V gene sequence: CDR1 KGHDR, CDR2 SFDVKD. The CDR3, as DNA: TGTGCCACCAGTGATGCGAGGACAGGGCATGGCTACACCTTC. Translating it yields CATSDARTGHGYTF.

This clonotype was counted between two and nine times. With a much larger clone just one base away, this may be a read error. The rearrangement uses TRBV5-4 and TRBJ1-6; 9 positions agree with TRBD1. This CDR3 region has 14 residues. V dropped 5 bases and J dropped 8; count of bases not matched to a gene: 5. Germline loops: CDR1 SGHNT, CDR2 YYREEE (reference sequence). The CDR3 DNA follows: TGTGCCAGCAGGACCGGGACAGGGCATTCACCCCTCCACTTT. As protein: CASRTGTGHSPLHF.

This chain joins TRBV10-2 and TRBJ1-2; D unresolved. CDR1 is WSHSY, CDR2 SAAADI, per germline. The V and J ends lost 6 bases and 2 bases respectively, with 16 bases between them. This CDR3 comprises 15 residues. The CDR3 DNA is TGCGCCAGCAGAGGAGTCGGGGTCGGAAACTATGGCTACACCTTC. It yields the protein CASRGVGVGNYGYTF.

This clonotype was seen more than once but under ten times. The CDR3 is CASSPFRGQNSPLHF. In nucleotides, the CDR3 is TGTGCCAGCAGCCCGTTCAGGGGCCAGAATTCACCCCTCCACTTT. This chain joins TRBV5-4 and TRBJ1-6, with a weak D call TRBD1 (6 bases). The CDR3 runs to 15 residues. Trimming left V 4 bases short and J 7 bases short, with 15 bases between. Germline V gene sequence: CDR1 SGHNT, CDR2 YYREEE (reference sequence).

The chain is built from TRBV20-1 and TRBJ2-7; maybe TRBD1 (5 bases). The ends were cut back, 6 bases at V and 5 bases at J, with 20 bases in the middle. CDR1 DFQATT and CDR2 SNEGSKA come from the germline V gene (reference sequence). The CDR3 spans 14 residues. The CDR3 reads CSAPRGAGWHEQYF. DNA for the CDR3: TGCAGTGCCCCAAGAGGCGCAGGGTGGCACGAGCAGTACTTC.

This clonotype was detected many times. CDR3 residues: CASSTWTGKETQYF. In DNA, the CDR3 is TGTGCCAGTAGTACCTGGACAGGGAAAGAGACCCAGTACTTC. J is TRBJ2-5 and V is TRBV19; 8 positions agree with TRBD1. The CDR3 sequence is 14 residues long. Germline lookup yields CDR1 LNHDA and CDR2 SQIVND (reference sequence). V gave up 4 bases and J gave up 3 bases; unmatched junction bases: 4.

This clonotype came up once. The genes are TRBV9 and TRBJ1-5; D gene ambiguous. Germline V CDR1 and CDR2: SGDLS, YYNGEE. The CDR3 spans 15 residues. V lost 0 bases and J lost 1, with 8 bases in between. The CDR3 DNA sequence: TGTGCCAGCAGCGTAGGCGTCCACAGCAATCAGCCCCAGCATTTT. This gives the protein CASSVGVHSNQPQHF.